Listed below are T cell receptor beta chains from one sample, sequenced in a study of identifying expanded T cells in peripheral blood. The repertoire was sequenced with immunoSEQ multiplex PCR; TCRdb's copy has only in-frame clones and lacks some. This sample has about 97,000 clones, with approximately 88% found just once. The specimen sequenced was blood. These receptors all stem from a person between 18 and 75 years old in good health. The CDR3 runs from the conserved cysteine through the conserved F or W. The D gene is left open where the match is weak.

V,D,J,CDR3
TRBV10-1,-,TRBJ1-2,CARNPGAGGYGYTF
TRBV7-2,-,TRBJ1-1,CASSKQGNTEAFF
TRBV28,TRBD1,TRBJ1-1,CASSSPGQGGYTEAFF
TRBV6-5,TRBD1,TRBJ2-7,CASRAGQGVNEQYF
TRBV4-3,-,TRBJ2-3,CASSQAYSLVDTQYF
TRBV14,-,TRBJ1-2,CASSQDLGQVEGYTF
TRBV27,TRBD1,TRBJ1-2,CASSPRQGGGYGYTF
TRBV5-6,TRBD1,TRBJ2-7,CASSSPLGQKYEQYF
TRBV11-2,TRBD1,TRBJ1-1,CASSLGGQGSAFF
TRBV19,TRBD1,TRBJ1-2,CASSAGQPNYGYTF
TRBV13,TRBD1,TRBJ1-1,CASSSLQGQMNTEAFF
TRBV18,-,TRBJ2-4,CASSPSWSLAKNIQYF
TRBV6-5,-,TRBJ2-7,CASRTGYFDEQYF
TRBV10-3,-,TRBJ1-6,CAINGGFGSPLHF
TRBV7-9,TRBD1,TRBJ1-2,CASSGTAYYGYTF
TRBV9,-,TRBJ2-1,CASGGGNEQFF
TRBV6-5,-,TRBJ1-2,CASSYRLGYRYYGYTF
TRBV6-5,-,TRBJ1-4,CASSWAGPNEKLFF
TRBV28,TRBD2,TRBJ2-5,CASSFGGRSQETQYF
TRBV11-3,-,TRBJ2-1,CASSLGGGRPNNEQFF
TRBV6-1,-,TRBJ2-7,CASSEGPPVRQYF
TRBV28,-,TRBJ2-7,CASSSRSPTYEQYF
TRBV14,-,TRBJ2-7,CASSQDSAGEREQYF
TRBV4-2,TRBD1,TRBJ2-1,CASSPTPPSTGSRDEQFF
TRBV19,-,TRBJ1-2,CASSYLEIYYGYTF
TRBV7-9,TRBD1,TRBJ1-1,CASSKQGAMNTEAFF
TRBV28,-,TRBJ2-1,CASLRWQGRSYNEQFF
TRBV7-9,-,TRBJ1-1,CASRPQDGNTEAFF
TRBV10-3,-,TRBJ2-7,CATGRALGDEQYF
TRBV4-2,-,TRBJ2-2,CASSQGYGGANTGELFF
TRBV5-6,TRBD2,TRBJ2-7,CASSLAGRSQYF
TRBV18,-,TRBJ2-7,CASSTRVQRYEQYF
TRBV30,-,TRBJ2-3,CAWSEGGSTDTQYF
TRBV7-2,TRBD1,TRBJ1-1,CASSSLQGGAGAFF
TRBV6-5,-,TRBJ2-3,CASSSGALSGFTQYF
TRBV7-9,-,TRBJ1-2,CASSLAIGNYGYTF
TRBV7-2,TRBD1,TRBJ1-6,CASSSGHRGNSPLHF
TRBV29-1,TRBD1,TRBJ1-2,CSVEGQGSYGYTF